A single sample gave rise to the 20 T cell receptor beta chains below, sequenced in a study of blood T cell repertoires in COVID-19. TCRdb's copy holds only in-frame clones and misses some; the assay was immunoSEQ multiplex PCR. Of around 60,000 clones in the sample, approximately 80% were seen once. The sequencing input was peripheral blood. The receptor source for this set is a man aged 50 to 60 with COVID-19, enrolled during active disease.

The chain employs TRBV18 and TRBJ2-3; 8 nucleotides align to TRBD2. In germline, CDR1 is KGHSH, CDR2 LQKENI. This CDR3 comprises 16 residues. Germline trimming cut 2 bases from V and 2 bases from J; bases unmatched to any gene: 6. CDR3 sequence (DNA): TGTGCCAGCTCACCAAAAGCGGGGGTGAACACAGATACGCAGTATTTT. This translates into CASSPKAGVNTDTQYF.

CDR3 residues: CASSFHGSVGDTQYF. For the CDR3, the DNA is TGTGCCAGCAGCTTCCACGGGTCGGTGGGAGATACGCAGTATTTT. The chain carries TRBV9 and TRBJ2-3; D uncertain. In germline, CDR1 is SGDLS, CDR2 YYNGEE. CDR3 size: 15 residues. Trimming cost V 4 bases and J 5 bases, with 17 bases left between them. Together with reference TRBV9 and TRBJ2-3, the CDR3 gives the full variable domain: DSGVTQTPKHLITATGQRVTLRCSPRSGDLSVYWYQQSLDQGLQFLIQYYNGEERAKGNILERFSAQQFPDLHSELNLSSLELGDSALYFCASSFHGSVGDTQYFGPGTRLTVL.

This chain links TRBV7-9 with TRBJ2-2; the match to TRBD1 covers 9 bases. V lost 5 bases to trimming and J lost 5 bases; unmatched junction nucleotides: 6. The CDR3 contains 15 residues. Germline CDR1 SEHNR, CDR2 FQNEAQ (reference sequence). Here the CDR3 reads CASSPGQGSTGELFF. The DNA of the CDR3 is TGTGCCAGCAGCCCGGGACAGGGTTCAACCGGGGAGCTGTTTTTT.

The chain employs TRBV2 and TRBJ2-1, with 10 bases that match TRBD1. The CDR3 length is 15 residues. CDR1 SNHLY and CDR2 FYNNEI come from the germline V gene. After removal of 5 bases from V and 3 bases from J, the junction contained 4 bases not matched to a gene. In DNA, the CDR3 is TGTGCCAGCAGTTCGGACAGGGGGGACTACAATGAGCAGTTCTTC. This encodes CASSSDRGDYNEQFF.

This clone has only one observation. CDR3 protein: CSVVERQETQYF. Here the CDR3 DNA reads TGCAGCGTTGTGGAGCGGCAAGAGACCCAGTACTTC. The chain joins TRBV29-1 to TRBJ2-5; maybe TRBD2 (5 bases). Germline CDR1 is SQVTM and CDR2 is ANQGSEA. Trimming removed 4 bases from V and 2 bases from J, with 8 bases in between. The CDR3 has 12 residues.

This chain joins TRBV5-1 and TRBJ2-1; D might be TRBD2 (6 bases). Deletions cut 0 bases from V and 2 bases from J, with 9 bases between. Germline values: CDR1 SGHRS, CDR2 YFSETQ. The CDR3 runs 15 residues. CDR3 bases: TGCGCCAGCAGCTTGGAAGGGAGGACCTACAATGAGCAGTTCTTC. It is translated as CASSLEGRTYNEQFF.

The V call is TRBV4-3, the J call TRBJ2-1, with TRBD2 matching 9 bases. The CDR3 length is 16 residues. The ends lost 0 bases at V and 9 bases at J; junction bases unmatched: 9. Germline-derived CDR1 and CDR2 are LGHNA and YSLEER. This chain's CDR3 is CASSQDLSSGTVEQFF. The CDR3 DNA reads TGCGCCAGCAGCCAAGATTTGTCTAGCGGGACTGTTGAGCAGTTCTTC.

The rearrangement uses TRBV25-1 and TRBJ1-1; D remains ambiguous. V gave up 6 bases and J gave up 0 bases, with 8 bases separating them. Germline lookup yields CDR1 MGHDK and CDR2 SYGVNS. This CDR3 is built from 13 residues. CDR3 nucleotide sequence: TGTGCCAGCAGCCCCCAGATGAACACTGAAGCTTTCTTT. As protein: CASSPQMNTEAFF.

V is TRBV3-1 (or the pseudogene TRBV3-2) and J is TRBJ2-1; weak D call: TRBD1 (5 bases). The V gene's germline CDR1 is LGHDT and CDR2 YNNKEL (reference sequence). Trimming removed 0 bases from V and 3 bases from J, with 15 bases in between. The CDR3 length is 17 residues. The CDR3 DNA reads TGTGCCAGCAGCCAAGATAAGGACATTCGAATCTACAATGAGCAGTTCTTC. This encodes CASSQDKDIRIYNEQFF.

The chain uses TRBV28 and TRBJ2-7; TRBD2 is a possible D gene (6 bases). This CDR3 is 16 amino acids long. V was trimmed by 6 bases and J by 3 bases, leaving 21 bases between them. The germline CDR1 and CDR2 sequences are MDHEN and SYDVKM. The CDR3 DNA follows: TGTGCCAGCAGGCCAGTGGGTCGCGGGACCAACTACGAGCAGTACTTC. The encoded protein is CASRPVGRGTNYEQYF. Filled out from reference TRBV28 and TRBJ2-7, the complete variable domain reads DVKVTQSSRYLVKRTGEKVFLECVQDMDHENMFWYRQDPGLGLRLIYFSYDVKMKEKGDIPEGYSVSREKKERFSLILESASTNQTSMYLCASRPVGRGTNYEQYFGPGTRLTVT.

This clone occurred once. J is TRBJ2-3 and V is TRBV6-5; D might be TRBD2 (5 bases). V was shortened by 0 bases and J by 4 bases, with 8 bases between the two germline ends. The CDR3 is made up of 14 amino acids. Germline-derived CDR1 and CDR2 are MNHEY and SVGAGI. DNA for the CDR3: TGTGCCAGCAGTTACTCGAGGGTCTCAGATACGCAGTATTTT. Amino acids: CASSYSRVSDTQYF.

The V gene is TRBV30, the J gene TRBJ2-7; D is possibly TRBD1 or TRBD2 (7 bases each). This CDR3 region has 13 residues. The germline CDR1 and CDR2 sequences are GTSNPN and SVGIG (reference sequence). V shed 5 bases and J shed 2 bases, with 13 bases lying between them. As DNA, the CDR3 is TGTGCCTGGGGGAGGGGGCTCACCTACGAGCAGTACTTC. It codes for CAWGRGLTYEQYF.

V is TRBV20-1 and J is TRBJ2-7; TRBD1 is a possible D gene (5 bases). Germline V gene data show CDR1 as DFQATT and CDR2 as SNEGSKA (reference sequence). V was trimmed by 3 bases and J by 4 bases, leaving 7 bases between them. CDR3 size: 11 residues. The CDR3 sequence is CSARAGYEQYF. The CDR3, as DNA: TGCAGTGCTAGGGCAGGGTACGAGCAGTACTTC.

The CDR3 is CASSPDRGYGYTF. The CDR3 region has the DNA TGTGCCAGCTCTCCAGACAGGGGCTATGGCTACACCTTC. The gene calls are TRBV18 and TRBJ1-2; 8 bases align to TRBD1. Germline V gives CDR1 KGHSH, CDR2 LQKENI. V shed 6 bases, J shed 4 bases, and the junction held 4 bases outside the gene matches. The CDR3 has 13 residues. Based on the CDR3 plus reference TRBV18 and TRBJ1-2, the full variable domain is NAGVMQNPRHLVRRRGQEARLRCSPMKGHSHVYWYRQLPEEGLKFMVYLQKENIIDESGMPKERFSAEFPKEGPSILRIQQVVRGDSAAYFCASSPDRGYGYTFGSGTRLTVV.

This clone was picked up a small number of times. This chain joins TRBV6-4 and TRBJ2-1, with TRBD2 identical over 7 bases. Germline V CDR1 and CDR2: MRHNA, SNTAGT. The CDR3 length is 14 residues. The V segment lost 4 bases and the J segment 6 bases; nucleotides outside the gene matches: 6. CDR3 residues: CASSGGEGFNEQFF. DNA of the CDR3: TGTGCCAGCAGTGGGGGGGAGGGCTTCAATGAGCAGTTCTTC.

The genes are TRBV3-1 (or the pseudogene TRBV3-2) and TRBJ2-1; 12 bases fit TRBD1. The CDR3 consists of 15 residues. Germline values: CDR1 LGHDT, CDR2 YNNKEL (reference sequence). Unmatched junction bases numbered 6, after V lost 2 bases and J lost 10 bases. Here the CDR3 DNA reads TGTGCCAGCAGCCAAACCGGGACAGGGGGCAGGGAGCAGTTCTTC. Translated, it gives CASSQTGTGGREQFF.

The chain joins TRBV7-2 to TRBJ1-6; D unclear. The CDR3 covers 12 residues. V lost 5 bases and J lost 9, with 8 bases in between. Germline assignment: CDR1 SGHTA and CDR2 FQGNSA. CDR3 region: CASSKRGSPLHF. CDR3 in DNA: TGTGCCAGCAGCAAGCGGGGTTCACCCCTCCACTTT.

This clone occurred a few times. The chain is built from TRBV21-1 and TRBJ2-7; TRBD1 reflects the table's D call only, with no check against the DNA. TRBV21-1 is a known pseudogene. This CDR3 is built from 12 residues. CDR3 region: CASSILHYEQYF. DNA of the CDR3: TGTGCCAGCAGCATTTTACACTACGAGCAGTACTTC.

This chain joins TRBV18 and TRBJ2-7; 8 nucleotides match TRBD1. CDR1 is KGHSH and CDR2 is LQKENI in the germline V gene. The V and J ends lost 6 bases and 2 bases, in that order; junction bases with no gene match: 12. The CDR3 has 16 amino acids. DNA of the CDR3: TGTGCCAGCTCCACAGCTGTCGGGACAGGACCCTACGAGCAGTACTTC. Encoded protein: CASSTAVGTGPYEQYF.

The V gene is TRBV4-1, the J gene TRBJ2-4, with a tentative D call TRBD1 (6 bases). Germline loops: CDR1 MGHRA, CDR2 YSYEKL. The ends were cut back, 3 bases at V and 5 bases at J, with 8 bases in the middle. The CDR3 is 13 residues long. The CDR3: CASSHPGENIQYF. CDR3 nucleotides: TGCGCCAGCAGCCACCCAGGGGAAAACATTCAGTACTTC.